The sequence of this T cell receptor beta chain was determined in a study of T cell responses to AZD1222 COVID-19 vaccine. Measured with immunoSEQ multiplex PCR; TCRdb has only the in-frame clones, and not every one. The sample carries about 150,000 clones, approximately 85% recorded once. The V gene end was trimmed by 4 bases and the J gene end by 1 base; junction bases not matched to a gene: 5. CDR3 size: 15 residues. Germline V gives CDR1 SGHRS, CDR2 YFSETQ. The starting material was peripheral blood, obtained on day 0 of AZD1222 vaccination. The chain combines TRBV5-1 with TRBJ2-5; 9 nucleotides match TRBD2. This clonotype was sampled from an adult in good health. DNA of the CDR3: TGCGCCAGCAGCACCTTAGCGGGGGTCCAAGAGACCCAGTACTTC. Its translation is CASSTLAGVQETQYF.